This T cell receptor (beta chain) came from a study of identical twins. The CDR3 runs to 16 residues. V gave up 5 bases and J gave up 2 bases; unmatched junction bases: 7. Germline lookup yields CDR1 SNHLY and CDR2 FYNNEI. General observations from the study: Low generation probability was overrepresented in out-of-frame alpha sequences shared by twins. The study found that models underestimated out-of-frame TCR alpha sharing in monozygotic twins.

TCRdb independently ran MiXCR on the 5' RACE reads; one entry per CDR3 protein. The top ten clones hold roughly 0.46% of a sample with about 530,000 distinct CDR3 sequences, 15% of them seen once. This clonotype came up a few times. Its antigen is undetermined. The sample was also reused in another study, on yellow fever vaccine responses in identical twins.

The sequence was collected from a young woman in good health. What was sequenced was CD4+ T cells sorted from blood. The chain carries TRBV2 and TRBJ2-5, with 11 bases aligning to TRBD2. CDR3 sequence reads: CASSIAGGRSQETQYF. The CDR3 region has the DNA TGTGCCAGCAGTATAGCGGGGGGGCGGTCTCAAGAGACCCAGTACTTC. Looking up the rest from reference TRBV2 and TRBJ2-5 gives the full variable domain: EPEVTQTPSHQVTQMGQEVILRCVPISNHLYFYWYRQILGQKVEFLVSFYNNEISEKSEIFDDQFSVERPDGSNFTLKIRSTKLEDSAMYFCASSIAGGRSQETQYFGPGTRLLVL.